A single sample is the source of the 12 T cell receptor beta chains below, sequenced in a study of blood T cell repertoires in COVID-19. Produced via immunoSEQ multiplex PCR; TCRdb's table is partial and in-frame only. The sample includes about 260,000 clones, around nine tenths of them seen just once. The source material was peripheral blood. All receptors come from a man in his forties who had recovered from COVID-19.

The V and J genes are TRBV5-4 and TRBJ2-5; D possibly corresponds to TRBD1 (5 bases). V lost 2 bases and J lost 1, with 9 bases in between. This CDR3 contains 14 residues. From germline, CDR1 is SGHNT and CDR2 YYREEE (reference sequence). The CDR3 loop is CASSLDSLQETQYF. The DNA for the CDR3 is TGTGCCAGCAGCTTAGACAGTCTCCAAGAGACCCAGTACTTC.

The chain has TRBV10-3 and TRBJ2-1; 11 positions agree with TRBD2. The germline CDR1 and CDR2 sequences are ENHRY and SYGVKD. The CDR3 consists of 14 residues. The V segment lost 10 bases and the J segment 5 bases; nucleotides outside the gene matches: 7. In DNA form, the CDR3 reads TGTGCCACAACTCCGGGACTAGCGGACAATGAGCAGTTCTTC. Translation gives CATTPGLADNEQFF.

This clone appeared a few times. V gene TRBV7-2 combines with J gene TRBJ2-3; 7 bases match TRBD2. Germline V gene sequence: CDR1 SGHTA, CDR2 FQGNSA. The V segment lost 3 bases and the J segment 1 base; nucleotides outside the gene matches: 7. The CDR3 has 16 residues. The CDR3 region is CASSFGGSLGTDTQYF. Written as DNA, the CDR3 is TGTGCCAGCAGCTTTGGCGGGAGTTTGGGCACAGATACGCAGTATTTT.

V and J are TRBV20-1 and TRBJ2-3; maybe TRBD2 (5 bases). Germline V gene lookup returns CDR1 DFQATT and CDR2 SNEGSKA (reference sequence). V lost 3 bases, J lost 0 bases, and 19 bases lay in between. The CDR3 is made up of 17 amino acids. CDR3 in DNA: TGCAGTGCTAGTCCCGACCGACTACGTACTAGCACAGATACGCAGTATTTT. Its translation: CSASPDRLRTSTDTQYF.

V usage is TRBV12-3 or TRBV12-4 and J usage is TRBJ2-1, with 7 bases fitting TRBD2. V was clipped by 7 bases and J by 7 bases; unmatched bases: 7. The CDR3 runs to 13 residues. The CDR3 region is CASNRKAGNEQFF. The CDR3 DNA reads TGTGCCAGCAACAGAAAAGCGGGGAATGAGCAGTTCTTC.

CDR3 sequence (DNA): TGTGCCAGCAGTTTAAGGGGAGGGACTGAAGCTTTCTTT. Translation gives CASSLRGGTEAFF. This chain joins TRBV12-3 or TRBV12-4 and TRBJ1-1; maybe TRBD1 (5 bases). The CDR3 consists of 13 residues. Trimming left V 2 bases short and J 5 bases short, with 9 bases between.

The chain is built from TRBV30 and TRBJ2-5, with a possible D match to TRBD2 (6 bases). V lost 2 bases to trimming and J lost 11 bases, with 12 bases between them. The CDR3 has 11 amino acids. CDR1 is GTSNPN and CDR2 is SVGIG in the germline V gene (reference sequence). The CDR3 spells CAWSPRDLQYF. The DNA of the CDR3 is TGTGCCTGGAGTCCCAGGGACTTGCAGTACTTC.

The CDR3 DNA reads TGTGCCAGCAGCCAGAAGTGGAACACTGAAGCTTTCTTT. It codes for CASSQKWNTEAFF. The V gene is TRBV7-9, the J gene TRBJ1-1; no firm D call. The CDR3 has 13 amino acids. Germline CDR1 SEHNR, CDR2 FQNEAQ (reference sequence). Trimming removed 5 bases at V and 1 base at J, with 8 bases between.

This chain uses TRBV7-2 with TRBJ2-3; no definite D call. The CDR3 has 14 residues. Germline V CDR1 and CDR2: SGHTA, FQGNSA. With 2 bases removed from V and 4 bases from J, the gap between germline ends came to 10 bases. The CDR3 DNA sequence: TGTGCCAGCAGCTTACCACGGTTCCCAGATACGCAGTATTTT. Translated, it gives CASSLPRFPDTQYF.

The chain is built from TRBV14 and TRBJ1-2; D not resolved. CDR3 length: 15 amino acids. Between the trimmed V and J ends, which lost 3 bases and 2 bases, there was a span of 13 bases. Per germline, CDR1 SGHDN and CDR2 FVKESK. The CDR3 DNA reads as TGTGCCAGCAGCCAGAGGGCCACGCGGAACTATGGCTACACCTTC. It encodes CASSQRATRNYGYTF.

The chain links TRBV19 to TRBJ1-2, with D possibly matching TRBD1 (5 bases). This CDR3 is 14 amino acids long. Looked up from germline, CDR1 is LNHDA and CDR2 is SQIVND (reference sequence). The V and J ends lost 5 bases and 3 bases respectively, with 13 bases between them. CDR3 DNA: TGTGCCAGTAGTGGCGTAGGGGCGGACTATGGCTACACCTTC. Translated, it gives CASSGVGADYGYTF.

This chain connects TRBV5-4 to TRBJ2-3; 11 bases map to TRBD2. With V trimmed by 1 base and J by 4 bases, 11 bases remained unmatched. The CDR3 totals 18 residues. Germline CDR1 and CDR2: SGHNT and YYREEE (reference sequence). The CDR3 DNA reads TGTGCCAGCAGCTTGCCCCTACTAGCGGGGGACGGCTCAGATACGCAGTATTTT. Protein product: CASSLPLLAGDGSDTQYF.